This TCR beta chain was recorded in a study of shared clonotypes between healthy human individuals. Study results and limitations: Relative to clonotypes present in all four donors, those not shared had lower generation probabilities. Rarefaction showed that sequencing of sorted subsets was incomplete (despite large depth). Clonotypes that were shared across a handful of donors made up around 5% of naive CD4 clonotypes.

Naive-designated CD8 cells lacked CD45RO, were positively enriched for CCR7, and omitted terminally differentiated effector memory CD45RA+ cells. Source study methods: ImmunoSEQ supplied junction-only sequences lacking quality scores, so filtering was different. Profiling relied on immunoSEQ multiplex PCR, and the TCRdb table lists in-frame clones only, not all of them. V, J and clone size are taken as reported in that table, and D and trimming were inferred from the DNA itself. The table records 760,000 or so clones, 90% to 98% of them present only once. Per germline, CDR1 KGHSH and CDR2 LQKENI. This CDR3 spans 15 amino acids. Losses at the gene ends were 6 bases for V and 0 bases for J; bases not matched to a gene: 6. As for this clone: The antigen remains undetermined.

The chain links TRBV18 to TRBJ2-7; 9 bases agree with TRBD1. Source material: naive CD8+ T cells sorted from blood. The sequence was obtained from a man aged 25 to 40 in good health. The CDR3 DNA sequence: TGTGCCAGCTCTCCGGGACAGGGTTTCTCCTACGAGCAGTACTTC. Translating gives CASSPGQGFSYEQYF.